A single sample is the source of the 11 T cell receptor beta chains below, sequenced in a study of CD8 T cells in ankylosing spondylitis. Study results and caveats: A TCR beta motif of several highly homologous variants seemed to mark ankylosing spondylitis blood.

The antigens these receptors bind are not known. TCRdb passed the 5' RACE reads through MiXCR, listing each CDR3 protein once. Among 300,000 to 400,000 distinct CDR3 sequences listed, under 25% were seen once. Sequenced material: blood, either unsorted or a sorted T cell fraction (not recorded which). Every receptor here comes from a male donor with ankylosing spondylitis.

This clonotype was seen a few times. The rearrangement joins TRBV18 to TRBJ2-7, with 7 positions matching TRBD1. Trimming took 2 bases from V and 2 from J; bases not matched to a gene: 3. This CDR3 has 14 residues. CDR1 is KGHSH and CDR2 is LQKENI in the germline V gene. The CDR3 DNA sequence: TGTGCCAGCTCACCAACAGGGGAGACCTACGAGCAGTACTTC. It specifies CASSPTGETYEQYF.

V usage is TRBV5-1 and J usage is TRBJ2-7, with D possibly being TRBD1 (6 bases). The CDR3 sequence is 15 residues long. The germline CDR1 and CDR2 sequences are SGHRS and YFSETQ. V was shortened by 0 bases and J by 6 bases, with 16 bases between the two germline ends. The CDR3 protein is CASSLVETGTREQYF. CDR3 sequence (DNA): TGCGCCAGCAGCTTGGTGGAGACAGGAACCCGCGAGCAGTACTTC.

The table lists this clonotype with a few counts. The CDR3 sequence is CSALVGHNQPQHF. The CDR3 DNA follows: TGCAGTGCGTTGGTAGGGCACAATCAGCCCCAGCATTTT. This sequence joins TRBV20-1 and TRBJ1-5; D unclear. V dropped 6 bases and J dropped 3 bases, with 12 bases sitting between them. The germline CDR1 and CDR2 sequences are DFQATT and SNEGSKA (reference sequence). CDR3 size: 13 residues.

This clonotype came up many times. The V and J genes are TRBV5-1 and TRBJ2-7; 7 bases are a match to TRBD1. This CDR3 comprises 14 residues. V lost 4 bases and J lost 0; bases outside the gene matches: 4. Germline CDR1 and CDR2: SGHRS and YFSETQ. CDR3 sequence reads: CASSQQGSSYEQYF. In nucleotides, the CDR3 is TGCGCCAGCAGCCAACAGGGGAGCTCCTACGAGCAGTACTTC.

V is TRBV4-1 and J is TRBJ1-1, with a weak D call TRBD1 (5 bases). Germline V CDR1 and CDR2: MGHRA, YSYEKL. V lost 1 base and J 0 bases, leaving 15 bases between the germline ends. This CDR3 has 17 residues. In nucleotides, the CDR3 is TGCGCCAGCAGCCAAGGGGGAGCCCAGGGATTGAACACTGAAGCTTTCTTT. As protein: CASSQGGAQGLNTEAFF.

In this sample, this clonotype turned up a few times. The chain links TRBV20-1 to TRBJ2-1, with 9 bases matching TRBD2. The J segment lost 3 bases and the V segment lost 3 bases, leaving 3 bases of the junction unmatched. The CDR3 is made up of 14 amino acids. Germline CDR1 is DFQATT and CDR2 is SNEGSKA (reference sequence). In DNA, the CDR3 is TGCAGTGCTAGTTTAGCGGGAGACTACAATGAGCAGTTCTTC. Protein: CSASLAGDYNEQFF.

This clonotype turned up a few times. The J gene is TRBJ2-7, the V gene TRBV11-2; 13 nucleotides agree with TRBD2. Per the germline V gene, CDR1 is SGHAT and CDR2 is FQNNGV. V shed 3 bases and J 4 bases; nucleotides not matched to a gene: 3. The CDR3 spans 15 residues. The CDR3 DNA is TGTGCCAGCAGCTTGAGGACTAGCGGGAGTTACGAGCAGTACTTC. It yields the protein CASSLRTSGSYEQYF.

The V and J genes are TRBV6-2 or TRBV6-3 and TRBJ2-3, with TRBD2 matching over 12 bases. Germline CDR1 reads MNHEY; CDR2 reads SVGEGT. V shed 6 bases and J 1 base; nucleotides not matched to a gene: 11. The CDR3 extends over 18 amino acids. The CDR3 region is CASSYGLAGPLGTDTQYF. DNA for the CDR3: TGTGCCAGCAGCTACGGACTAGCGGGACCCCTCGGCACAGATACGCAGTATTTT.

There are many counts of this clonotype. One end of the junction is discordant with germline, which a read error may explain. This chain uses TRBV5-1 with TRBJ2-2, with D maybe TRBD2 (5 bases). CDR3 length: 15 residues. Germline CDR1 and CDR2: SGHRS and YFSETQ. CDR3 in amino acids: CASSLSGANTGELFF. In DNA, the CDR3 is TGTGCCAGCAGCTTATCCGGGGCGAACACCGGGGAGCTGTTTTTT. Filled out from reference TRBV5-1 and TRBJ2-2, the complete variable domain reads KAGVTQTPRYLIKTRGQQVTLSCSPISGHRSVSWYQQTPGQGLQFLFEYFSETQRNKGNFPGRFSGRQFSNSRSEMNVSTLELGDSALYLCASSLSGANTGELFFGEGSRLTVL.

This clonotype was seen only a few times. The chain is built from TRBV27 and TRBJ1-1; a possible D gene is TRBD1 (5 bases). This CDR3 comprises 13 residues. Between the trimmed V and J ends, which lost 5 bases and 11 bases, there was a span of 18 bases. CDR1 is MNHEY, CDR2 SMNVEV, per germline (reference sequence). The CDR3 coding sequence is TGTGCCAGCAGTGCGCCGGGGACCCCCGTGGCTTTCTTT. Translation gives CASSAPGTPVAFF.

This clonotype was recorded at least ten times. The J gene is TRBJ1-1, the V gene TRBV24-1; tentatively, D is TRBD1 (5 bases). Deletions cut 0 bases from V and 6 bases from J, with 16 bases between. CDR1 KGHDR and CDR2 SFDVKD come from the germline V gene. The CDR3 has 16 residues. CDR3 in DNA: TGTGCCACCAGTGATTTGCGGTCTTGGGGGTGGCCTGAAGCTTTCTTT. Its translation is CATSDLRSWGWPEAFF.